This TCR beta chain was recorded in a study of glioma-infiltrating T cells after dendritic cell vaccination. The table came from immunoSEQ multiplex PCR; TCRdb's copy has only in-frame clones and leaves some out. This sample has under 130,000 clones, with 90% found just once. Trimming cost V 7 bases and J 2 bases; bases outside gene matches: 7. This CDR3 has 14 amino acids. Germline V lookup: CDR1 LNHDA, CDR2 SQIVND (reference sequence). Time point defined: after dendritic cell vaccination, including at tumor progression/relapse. Selection required adequate fresh-frozen tumor tissue plus more than two years' survival data. Isocitrate dehydrogenase mutation was absent in all glioblastoma patients.

The chain links TRBV19 to TRBJ2-7, with TRBD1 matching 8 bases. This sequence was found in a human donor with glioblastoma. The material sequenced was blood, taken after dendritic cell vaccination. As DNA, the CDR3 is TGTGCCAGTACCCCAAGACAGGGGACCTACGAGCAGTACTTC. It translates to CASTPRQGTYEQYF.